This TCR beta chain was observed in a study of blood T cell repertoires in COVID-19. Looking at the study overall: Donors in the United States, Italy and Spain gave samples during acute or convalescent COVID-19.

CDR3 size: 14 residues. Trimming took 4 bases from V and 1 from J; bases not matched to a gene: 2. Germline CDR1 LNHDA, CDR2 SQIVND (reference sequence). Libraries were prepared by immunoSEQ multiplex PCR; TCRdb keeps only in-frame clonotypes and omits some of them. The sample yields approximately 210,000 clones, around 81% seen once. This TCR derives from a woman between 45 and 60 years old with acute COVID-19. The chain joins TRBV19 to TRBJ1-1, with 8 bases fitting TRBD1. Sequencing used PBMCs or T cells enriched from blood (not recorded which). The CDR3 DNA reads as TGTGCCAGTAGTAGAGGACAGGGGAACACTGAAGCTTTCTTT. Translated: CASSRGQGNTEAFF.